The 17 T cell receptor beta chains reported below all come from one sample, sequenced in a study of blood T cell repertoires in COVID-19. Here immunoSEQ multiplex PCR was the method, and the copy in TCRdb shows in-frame clones only, minus some. This repertoire shows under 300,000 clones, 81% found once; its top ten account for 2.5% to 3%. The sequenced sample consisted of peripheral blood. The receptors stem from a woman aged 55 to 70 with active or convalescent COVID-19.

The chain employs TRBV6-2 or TRBV6-3 and TRBJ2-1; 12 bases match TRBD2. The ends lost 2 bases at V and 6 bases at J; junction bases unmatched: 5. Per germline, CDR1 MNHEY and CDR2 SVGEGT. The length of the CDR3 is 16 residues. The CDR3 is CASSYLAGGPSNEQFF. CDR3 nucleotide sequence: TGTGCCAGCAGTTACCTAGCGGGGGGGCCCAGCAATGAGCAGTTCTTC.

The gene calls are TRBV5-6 and TRBJ1-3; D call uncertain. This CDR3 comprises 15 residues. Germline loops: CDR1 SGHDT, CDR2 YYEEEE. Between the trimmed V and J ends, which lost 5 bases and 4 bases, there was a span of 16 bases. As DNA, the CDR3 is TGTGCCAGCAGGGGCGCGGGGATTGCAGGAAACACCATATATTTT. This sequence encodes CASRGAGIAGNTIYF.

The rearrangement links TRBV30 to TRBJ2-7; 9 bases are shared with TRBD1. CDR1 GTSNPN and CDR2 SVGIG come from the germline V gene (reference sequence). V lost 8 bases, J lost 6 bases, and 14 bases stayed unmatched. The CDR3 contains 14 residues. CDR3 sequence (DNA): TGTGCCCGAAGTTCCGGGACAGGGCCCCCCGAGCAGTACTTC. This translates into CARSSGTGPPEQYF.

The genes are TRBV24-1 and TRBJ2-1; 7 bases map to TRBD1. The ends lost 4 bases at V and 8 bases at J; junction bases unmatched: 7. The V gene's germline CDR1 is KGHDR and CDR2 SFDVKD. This CDR3 comprises 14 residues. The CDR3 DNA sequence: TGTGCCACCAGTGACCAGGGACAGCCCCATGAGCAGTTCTTC. Protein sequence: CATSDQGQPHEQFF.

The rearrangement links TRBV7-9 to TRBJ1-1, with 8 bases fitting TRBD1. V gave up 6 bases and J gave up 3 bases; unmatched junction bases: 9. CDR1 is SEHNR and CDR2 is FQNEAQ in the germline V gene (reference sequence). This CDR3 comprises 15 residues. The CDR3 protein is CASRVVQGADTEAFF. The CDR3 region has the DNA TGTGCCAGCAGAGTAGTCCAGGGGGCCGACACTGAAGCTTTCTTT.

Concerning this clone: The junction departs from the called germline gene at one end, perhaps through a read error. J is TRBJ1-3 and V is TRBV14; possibly TRBD1 for D (5 bases). There are 16 residues in the CDR3. Germline CDR1 and CDR2: SGHDN and FVKESK. As DNA, the CDR3 is TGTGCCAGCAGTCAAGTGGGGCGGGGACCTGGAAACACCATATATTTT. This sequence encodes CASSQVGRGPGNTIYF.

The V gene is TRBV27, the J gene TRBJ2-5; 14 bases fit TRBD2. V was pared by 5 bases and J by 3 bases, with 17 bases of the junction left unmatched. Germline CDR1 MNHEY, CDR2 SMNVEV (reference sequence). The CDR3 is 20 amino acids. DNA for the CDR3: TGTGCCAGCAGTGTCCTCAATCCGGGACTAGCGGGGGCCAGCAAAGAGACCCAGTACTTC. Translating gives CASSVLNPGLAGASKETQYF.

This clone was observed a single time. The chain employs TRBV7-8 and TRBJ2-5; TRBD2 agrees at 10 bases. The CDR3 has 15 amino acids. Trimming removed 4 bases from V and 2 bases from J; junction bases left unmatched: 4. Germline V gene sequence: CDR1 SGHVS, CDR2 FQNEAQ. The CDR3 sequence: CASSSSGGGQETQYF. The CDR3 DNA is TGTGCCAGCAGCTCAAGCGGGGGGGGACAAGAGACCCAGTACTTC.

The rearrangement joins TRBV6-4 to TRBJ1-1; D is ambiguous. CDR3 length: 13 amino acids. Trimming took off 3 bases at V and 5 bases at J, with 10 bases between the two ends. Per the germline V gene, CDR1 is MRHNA and CDR2 is SNTAGT. The CDR3 DNA follows: TGTGCCAGCAGTGAACAGAGGAGGACTGAAGCTTTCTTT. It specifies CASSEQRRTEAFF.

CDR3 in amino acids: CAWSRNRGGLTGQPQHF. CDR3 nucleotides: TGTGCCTGGAGTAGGAACAGGGGGGGGTTGACTGGTCAGCCCCAGCATTTT. This sequence joins TRBV30 and TRBJ1-5; 8 positions agree with TRBD1. The trim removed 2 bases at V and 6 bases at J, leaving 15 bases unmatched. Germline V lookup: CDR1 GTSNPN, CDR2 SVGIG (reference sequence). The CDR3 sequence is 17 residues long.

The chain employs TRBV4-1 and TRBJ2-7; unclear D gene. This CDR3 comprises 16 residues. The germline CDR1 and CDR2 sequences are MGHRA and YSYEKL. The germline V and J ends were trimmed by 2 bases and 7 bases, with 21 bases remaining between them. CDR3 region: CASSQSVAATLREQYF. The CDR3 region has the DNA TGCGCCAGCAGCCAATCCGTGGCAGCGACCCTACGGGAGCAGTACTTC.

The chain is built from TRBV11-3 and TRBJ1-4, with TRBD1 matching over 7 bases. Germline V gives CDR1 SGHNT, CDR2 YENEEA. The CDR3 length is 17 residues. After removal of 4 bases from V and 5 bases from J, the junction contained 13 bases not matched to a gene. The CDR3, as DNA: TGTGCCAGCAGCTCATACCGGGACAGCCGGTTCAATGAAAAACTGTTTTTT. Translated, it gives CASSSYRDSRFNEKLFF.

This clone has a single count. The chain couples TRBV6-6 to TRBJ2-3; TRBD2 agrees at 8 bases. The CDR3 loop spans 15 amino acids. Losses at the gene ends were 3 bases for V and 0 bases for J; bases not matched to a gene: 2. In germline, CDR1 is MNHNY, CDR2 SVGAGI (reference sequence). CDR3 in amino acids: CASSYGGRSTDTQYF. Here the CDR3 DNA reads TGTGCCAGCAGTTATGGCGGGAGGAGCACAGATACGCAGTATTTT.

CDR3 in DNA: TGCGCCAGCAGCTTGGACAGCACAGGAGACTATGGCTACACCTTC. Translated: CASSLDSTGDYGYTF. The chain links TRBV5-1 to TRBJ1-2; the D gene is possibly TRBD1 (5 bases). V lost 0 bases and J lost 3, with 12 bases in between. CDR1 and CDR2 (germline): SGHRS, YFSETQ. The CDR3 is 15 amino acids. The full variable domain, completed using reference TRBV5-1 and TRBJ1-2, is KAGVTQTPRYLIKTRGQQVTLSCSPISGHRSVSWYQQTPGQGLQFLFEYFSETQRNKGNFPGRFSGRQFSNSRSEMNVSTLELGDSALYLCASSLDSTGDYGYTFGSGTRLTVV.

V is TRBV6-1 and J is TRBJ2-1; D might be TRBD2 (7 bases). This CDR3 has 15 amino acids. V lost 3 bases to trimming and J lost 4 bases, with 13 bases between them. CDR1 is MNHNS and CDR2 is SASEGT in the germline V gene. The DNA of the CDR3 is TGTGCCAGCAGTGATTTGCGGGGGCCTTACAATGAGCAGTTCTTC. Amino acids: CASSDLRGPYNEQFF.

This clone was picked up a small number of times. The chain combines TRBV14 with TRBJ2-7, with unresolved D. Germline V gene data show CDR1 as SGHDN and CDR2 as FVKESK. V was pared by 3 bases and J by 4 bases, with 7 bases between. The CDR3 is 12 residues long. The DNA for the CDR3 is TGTGCCAGCAGCCAGTATTTTTACGAGCAGTACTTC. This codes for CASSQYFYEQYF.

Here the CDR3 reads CASSADRDRGPNTEAFF. CDR3 bases: TGTGCCAGCAGTGCCGACCGGGACAGGGGGCCGAACACTGAAGCTTTCTTT. This chain links TRBV25-1 with TRBJ1-1; 12 positions agree with TRBD1. The V segment lost 4 bases and the J segment 1 base; nucleotides outside the gene matches: 7. Looked up from germline, CDR1 is MGHDK and CDR2 is SYGVNS. The CDR3 consists of 17 residues.